This T cell receptor (beta chain) was sequenced during a study of cytomegalovirus exposure and HLA in healthy donors. The PCR used 60 Vbeta and 13 Jbeta primers. Profiled with immunoSEQ multiplex PCR; TCRdb holds only in-frame clones, not every one. The data hold 95,000 to 100,000 clones, with around 74% observed a single time. V was pared by 4 bases and J by 3 bases, with 7 bases of the junction left unmatched. The CDR3 covers 16 residues. From germline, CDR1 is SGHRS and CDR2 YFSETQ. The receptor was isolated from a man aged 40-50 years in good health and CMV-seropositive. Sequencing was carried out using PBMCs. The gene calls are TRBV5-1 and TRBJ2-5, with 12 bases lining up with TRBD2. Here the CDR3 reads CASSMTSGGGEETQYF. DNA for the CDR3: TGCGCCAGCAGCATGACTAGCGGGGGAGGCGAAGAGACCCAGTACTTC.